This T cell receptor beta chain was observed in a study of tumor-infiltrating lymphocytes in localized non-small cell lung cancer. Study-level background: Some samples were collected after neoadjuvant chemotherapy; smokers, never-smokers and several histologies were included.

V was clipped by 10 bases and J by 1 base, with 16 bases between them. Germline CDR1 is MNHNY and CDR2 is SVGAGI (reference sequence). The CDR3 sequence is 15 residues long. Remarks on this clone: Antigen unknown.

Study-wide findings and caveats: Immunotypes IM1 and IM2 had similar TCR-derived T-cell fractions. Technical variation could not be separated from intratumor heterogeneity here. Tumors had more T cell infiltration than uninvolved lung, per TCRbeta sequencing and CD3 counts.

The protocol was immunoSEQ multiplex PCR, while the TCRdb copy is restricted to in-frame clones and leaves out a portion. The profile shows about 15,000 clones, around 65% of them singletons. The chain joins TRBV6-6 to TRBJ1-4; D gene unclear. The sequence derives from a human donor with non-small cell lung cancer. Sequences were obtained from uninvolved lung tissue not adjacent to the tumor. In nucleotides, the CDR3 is TGTGCCACCTTTGGGAGGACGGGAACTAATGAAAAACTGTTTTTT. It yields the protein CATFGRTGTNEKLFF.